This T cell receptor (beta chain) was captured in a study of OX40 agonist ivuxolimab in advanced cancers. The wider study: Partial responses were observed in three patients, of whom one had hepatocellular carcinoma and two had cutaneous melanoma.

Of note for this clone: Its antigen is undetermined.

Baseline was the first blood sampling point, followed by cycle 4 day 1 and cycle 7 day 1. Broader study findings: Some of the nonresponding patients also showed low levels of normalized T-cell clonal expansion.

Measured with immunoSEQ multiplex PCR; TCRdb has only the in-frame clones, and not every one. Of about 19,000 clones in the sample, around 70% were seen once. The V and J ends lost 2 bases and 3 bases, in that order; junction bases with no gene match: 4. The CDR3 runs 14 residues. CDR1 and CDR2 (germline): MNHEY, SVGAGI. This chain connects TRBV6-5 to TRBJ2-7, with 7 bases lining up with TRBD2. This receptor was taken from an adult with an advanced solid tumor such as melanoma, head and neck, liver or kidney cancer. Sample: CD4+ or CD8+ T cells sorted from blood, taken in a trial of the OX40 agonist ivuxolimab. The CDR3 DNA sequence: TGTGCCAGCAGTTACGGGGAGGGGATCTACGAGCAGTACTTC. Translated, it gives CASSYGEGIYEQYF.